One TCR beta chain is described in this entry. Clones were sequenced by immunoSEQ multiplex PCR, and TCRdb holds only the in-frame ones, with some missing. The table lists 150,000 to 200,000 clones, roughly 91% of them singletons. The data were obtained in a study of control samples from healthy donors and cancer patients. CDR1 is SGHDT, CDR2 YYEEEE, per germline. Trimming pared 3 bases from V and 0 bases from J, leaving 12 bases between. This CDR3 contains 16 residues. This clonotype originated in a woman younger than 45 in good health. The V gene is TRBV5-6, the J gene TRBJ1-4, with unresolved D. The sequenced sample consisted of blood. The CDR3 here is CASSSLSPATNEKLFF. CDR3 nucleotides: TGTGCCAGCAGCTCTTTAAGCCCTGCAACTAATGAAAAACTGTTTTTT.